The 11 T cell receptor beta chains reported below all come from one sample, sequenced in a study of T-cell reconstitution after alpha-beta-depleted transplantation in children. TCRbeta library construction was performed incorporating unique molecular identifiers. TCRdb redid the calling of the PCR reads with MiXCR, one entry per CDR3 protein. The sample contains hundreds of thousands of distinct CDR3 sequences, 15% to 20% of which appear only once. This material consisted of PBMCs from the stem cell graft donor, taken from the stem cell graft. These receptors were obtained from a human donor who donated a stem cell graft to a child with acute myeloid leukemia.

The V and J genes are TRBV7-9 and TRBJ2-2; 9 bases agree with TRBD2. CDR1 and CDR2 from the germline V gene are SEHNR and FQNEAQ (reference sequence). The trim removed 5 bases at V and 6 bases at J, leaving 10 bases unmatched. This CDR3 has 16 residues. Here the CDR3 reads CASSPGLAAGAGELFF. The DNA for the CDR3 is TGTGCCAGCAGCCCGGGACTAGCTGCGGGGGCCGGGGAGCTGTTTTTT.

The gene calls are TRBV3-1 and TRBJ1-5; possible D gene TRBD1, 6 bases. With 1 base removed from V and 3 bases from J, the gap between germline ends came to 7 bases. The CDR3 has 14 residues. Germline assignment: CDR1 LGHDT and CDR2 YNNKEL (reference sequence). CDR3 amino acids: CASSQVGHNQPQHF. The CDR3 nucleotides read TGTGCCAGCAGCCAAGTGGGACACAATCAGCCCCAGCATTTT.

This clonotype was observed many times. V gene TRBV29-1 combines with J gene TRBJ1-4; unclear D gene. Germline-derived CDR1 and CDR2 are SQVTM and ANQGSEA. The CDR3 contains 13 residues. V was shortened by 7 bases and J by 7 bases, with 16 bases between the two germline ends. In DNA form, the CDR3 reads TGCAGCGCCGGACGCGCCTCAGGTGAAAAACTGTTTTTT. This encodes CSAGRASGEKLFF.

V usage is TRBV4-3 and J usage is TRBJ1-2; D is unresolved. The CDR3 covers 15 residues. Between the trimmed V and J ends, which lost 0 bases and 2 bases, there was a span of 10 bases. Per the germline V gene, CDR1 is LGHNA and CDR2 is YSLEER. CDR3 bases: TGCGCCAGCAGCCAAGATGACAACGTCAACTATGGCTACACCTTC. Residues: CASSQDDNVNYGYTF.

V usage is TRBV6-2 or TRBV6-3 and J usage is TRBJ2-1; perhaps TRBD1 as D (6 bases). CDR1 is MNHEY, CDR2 SVGEGT, per germline. This CDR3 is 14 amino acids long. V shed 6 bases and J shed 1 base, with 10 bases lying between them. The CDR3 reads CASRIGGSYNEQFF. The CDR3 coding sequence is TGTGCCAGCAGGATAGGGGGTTCCTACAATGAGCAGTTCTTC.

This clonotype was counted ten times or more. V and J are TRBV5-1 and TRBJ2-7, with D perhaps TRBD1 (6 bases). The CDR3 runs to 15 residues. Looked up from germline, CDR1 is SGHRS and CDR2 is YFSETQ. The CDR3: CASSLGPSSGTPHNV. As DNA, the CDR3 is TGCGCCAGCAGCTTGGGTCCAAGTTCCGGGACACCCCATAACGTC.

This clonotype was observed at least ten times. The chain recombines TRBV12-3 or TRBV12-4 with TRBJ1-1; D unresolved. This CDR3 has 14 residues. V was cut by 8 bases and J by 0 bases, with 13 bases left in between. The CDR3 region has the DNA TGTGCCAGCTCCCCGGCCAGGATGAACACTGAAGCTTTCTTT. Its translation is CASSPARMNTEAFF.

This clonotype was seen a few times. V is TRBV5-1 and J is TRBJ2-2; 7 bases match TRBD1. Trimming took 0 bases from V and 5 from J; bases not matched to a gene: 4. Germline V gene sequence: CDR1 SGHRS, CDR2 YFSETQ. The CDR3 is 15 residues long. CDR3 region: CASSLAGTVTGELFF. In nucleotides, the CDR3 is TGCGCCAGCAGCTTGGCCGGGACAGTTACCGGGGAGCTGTTTTTT.

This clonotype showed up just a few times. This chain links TRBV6-1 with TRBJ1-1, with 8 nucleotides matching TRBD1. V lost 7 bases to trimming and J lost 5 bases; unmatched junction nucleotides: 12. Per germline, CDR1 MNHNS and CDR2 SASEGT. The CDR3 spans 15 residues. The CDR3 DNA follows: TGTGCCAGCAAACAATTCGACAGGGGTCGGACTGAAGCTTTCTTT. Translation gives CASKQFDRGRTEAFF.

This clonotype was detected ten times or more. The chain has TRBV20-1 and TRBJ1-5; maybe TRBD1 (6 bases). V lost 3 bases to trimming and J lost 5 bases, with 26 bases between them. The CDR3 extends over 18 amino acids. Germline assignment: CDR1 DFQATT and CDR2 SNEGSKA (reference sequence). CDR3 sequence (DNA): TGCAGTGCTAGTGGGTCTGCGGCATACAGGGCGGGGGATCAGCCCCAGCATTTT. The encoded protein is CSASGSAAYRAGDQPQHF.

The chain links TRBV7-8 to TRBJ2-7; 8 nucleotides match TRBD1. The CDR3 spans 13 residues. V was clipped by 5 bases and J by 3 bases; unmatched bases: 3. The germline V gene encodes CDR1 SGHVS and CDR2 FQNEAQ. The CDR3 sequence is CASSVTGGYEQYV. Written as DNA, the CDR3 is TGTGCCAGCAGCGTTACAGGGGGCTACGAGCAGTACGTC.